These T cell receptor beta chains were read from a single sample in a study of cytomegalovirus exposure and HLA in healthy donors. The repertoire was sequenced with immunoSEQ multiplex PCR; TCRdb's copy has only in-frame clones and lacks some. Among under 200,000 clones listed, about 80% were seen once. The specimen sequenced was PBMCs. All receptors derive from a man aged 45-65 years in good health and CMV-seropositive. Both conserved end residues are part of each CDR3. The D gene is left open where the match is weak. Only part of the rows carry a size: once, few, many, or a class if the clone is expanded.

TRBJ1-1,TRBV7-9,12,-,-,TGTGCCAGCAGCCAGGGGAACACTGAAGCTTTCTTT,CASSQGNTEAFF
TRBJ2-7,TRBV19,13,-,-,TGTGCCAGTAGTATCGGGGGAGCCTTCGAGCAGTACTTC,CASSIGGAFEQYF
TRBJ1-3,TRBV6-1,13,TRBD1,-,TGTGCCAGCAAAGGGACAGCTGAAAACACCATATATTTT,CASKGTAENTIYF
TRBJ2-7,TRBV11-3,15,-,-,TGTGCCAGCAGCTTAGGGCGGAGGCGCCTAGAGGAGCAGTACTTC,CASSLGRRRLEEQYF
TRBJ2-7,TRBV6-5,15,TRBD1,-,TGTGCCAGCAGTTATGGGGGACAGGGGACCTACGAGCAGTACTTC,CASSYGGQGTYEQYF
TRBJ1-2,TRBV5-1,14,TRBD1,-,TGCGCCAGCAGCCCAGGGACAGGTCGGTCCCGATACACCTTC,CASSPGTGRSRYTF
TRBJ1-5,TRBV11-2,15,TRBD1,-,TGTGCCAGCAGCTTAGAGGGGACAGGGACTCAGCCCCAGCATTTT,CASSLEGTGTQPQHF
TRBJ1-2,TRBV30,13,-,once,TGTGCCTGGAGGATGGGGGGTAACTATGGCTACACCTTC,CAWRMGGNYGYTF
TRBJ1-2,TRBV5-1,14,-,-,TGCGCCAGCAGTAGGAGGGAGCCTAACTATGGCTACACCTTC,CASSRREPNYGYTF
TRBJ2-7,TRBV7-8,15,-,-,TGTGCCAGCAGCTTATCTCTGGCCAACTCCTACGAGCAGTACTTC,CASSLSLANSYEQYF
TRBJ1-5,TRBV19,14,-,-,TGTGCCAGTAGTATGTTCAGGCGTCGGCAGCCCCAGCATTTT,CASSMFRRRQPQHF
TRBJ2-7,TRBV19,13,TRBD1,-,TGTGCCACCCTCGGGACAGACTCCTACGAGCAGTACTTC,CATLGTDSYEQYF
TRBJ2-7,TRBV9,15,-,-,TGTGCCAGCAGCGTAGGAGGTAGGGGGATGTACGAGCAGTACTTC,CASSVGGRGMYEQYF
TRBJ2-1,TRBV9,15,TRBD2,-,TGTGCCAGCAGCGTAGCCGGTAGCGGGGGGTTTGAGCAGTTCTTC,CASSVAGSGGFEQFF
TRBJ2-1,TRBV6-1,15,TRBD1,-,TGTGCCAGCAGCCAAAGGACAGGGATACGCGATGAGCAGTTCTTC,CASSQRTGIRDEQFF
TRBJ1-5,TRBV29-1,13,TRBD1,-,TGCAGCGGACAGGGGTATAGCAATCAGCCCCAGCATTTT,CSGQGYSNQPQHF
TRBJ2-7,TRBV5-1,14,-,once,TGCGCCAGCAGCTTGGTACAGAATCCCTACGAGCAGTACTTC,CASSLVQNPYEQYF
TRBJ1-5,TRBV10-3,14,-,-,TGTGCCATCAGTACAGGCGGGGGCAATCAGCCCCAGCATTTT,CAISTGGGNQPQHF
TRBJ2-1,TRBV7-6,19,TRBD1,few,TGTGCCAGCAGCTTAGATAGGGCCAACAGGGGGCGAGGGTACAATGAGCAGTTCTTC,CASSLDRANRGRGYNEQFF
TRBJ2-1,TRBV25-1,16,-,-,TGTGCCAGCAGTGACGGGGTCCCACCCCGTTACAATGAGCAGTTCTTC,CASSDGVPPRYNEQFF
TRBJ2-2,TRBV7-9,19,TRBD2,-,TGTGCCAGCAGCTCGGATTTTAGCCCGGGACTAGCCCGCACCGGGGAGCTGTTTTTT,CASSSDFSPGLARTGELFF
TRBJ2-5,TRBV9,14,-,-,TGTGCCAGCAGCGTAGAAGGGGGGGCAGAGACCCAGTACTTC,CASSVEGGAETQYF
TRBJ2-3,TRBV7-6,16,TRBD2,-,TGTGCCAGCAGCTTATTAGCGGGGGGGGACACAGATACGCAGTATTTT,CASSLLAGGDTDTQYF
TRBJ2-5,TRBV28,17,TRBD2,-,TGTGCCAGCAGTTTGAAGGGACTAGCGGACTCTCGGGAGACCCAGTACTTC,CASSLKGLADSRETQYF
TRBJ2-7,TRBV5-4,15,-,-,TGTGCCAGCACCTTGGGGGGCGGGGGTCTCTACGAGCAGTACTTC,CASTLGGGGLYEQYF
TRBJ1-1,TRBV6-4,13,TRBD1,-,TGTGCCAGCAGTGTTGAACGGGACAGCCCGGCTTTCTTT,CASSVERDSPAFF
TRBJ1-1,TRBV6-5,16,TRBD1,-,TGTGCCAGCAGTTACTTCTGGGGACAGGGGAACACTGAAGCTTTCTTT,CASSYFWGQGNTEAFF
TRBJ1-4,TRBV7-6,14,TRBD1,-,TGTGCCAGCAGACCAGGGGGAATGGTTGAAAAACTGTTTTTT,CASRPGGMVEKLFF
TRBJ2-3,TRBV7-8,14,TRBD2,-,TGTGCCAGCAGCCCGGGACTAGCGGGGGATACGCAGTATTTT,CASSPGLAGDTQYF
TRBJ1-3,TRBV9,16,-,-,TGTGCCAGCAGCGTAGGAAGCGGTAATAGTGGAAACACCATATATTTT,CASSVGSGNSGNTIYF
TRBJ1-1,TRBV7-9,13,-,once,TGTGCCAGCAGCTTAGACCTATGGACTGAAGCTTTCTTT,CASSLDLWTEAFF
TRBJ2-6,TRBV6-5,14,-,-,TGTGCCAGCAGATACGGGCAGGGAACCAACGTCCTGACTTTC,CASRYGQGTNVLTF
TRBJ1-4,TRBV18,14,TRBD1,-,TGTGCCAGCTCACCCGACAGGGCTAATGAAAAACTGTTTTTT,CASSPDRANEKLFF
TRBJ2-1,TRBV13,16,-,-,TGTGCCAGCAGCTCGACCTTGAGGACTTCCTTAAATGAGCAGTTCTTC,CASSSTLRTSLNEQFF
TRBJ2-1,TRBV9,16,TRBD2,-,TGTGCCAGCAGCGGCCTTCCCGGGACTAGCGGGGATGAGCAGTTCTTC,CASSGLPGTSGDEQFF
TRBJ1-4,TRBV6-5,15,TRBD1,-,TGTGCCAGCAGTGGGACAGCTACAACTAATGAAAAACTGTTTTTT,CASSGTATTNEKLFF
TRBJ2-1,TRBV6-5,13,-,few,TGTGCCAGCAGCCACAACCTGGTCAATGAGCAGTTCTTC,CASSHNLVNEQFF
TRBJ1-4,TRBV7-9,15,-,once,TGTGCCAGCAGCTTAATGGGTCAGGGAAACGAAAAACTGTTTTTT,CASSLMGQGNEKLFF
TRBJ2-7,TRBV10-3,12,-,-,TGTGCCATCAGTGGACACATCTACGAGCAGTACTTC,CAISGHIYEQYF
TRBJ2-2,TRBV11-3,16,TRBD1,once,TGTGCCAGCAGCTTAACAGGGGGCAGTAACACCGGGGAGCTGTTTTTT,CASSLTGGSNTGELFF
TRBJ2-7,TRBV27,15,-,-,TGTGCCAGCAGTTTATCCCCTAGCCCGTTTTACGAGCAGTACTTC,CASSLSPSPFYEQYF
TRBJ1-6,TRBV4-3,15,TRBD1,-,TGCGCCAGCAGCCAATCGACAGGGGCTAATTCACCCCTCCACTTT,CASSQSTGANSPLHF
TRBJ1-2,TRBV4-1,17,TRBD1,-,TGCGCCAGCAGCCTAGGGACAGGGCTCCCCGCTTCCTATGGCTACACCTTC,CASSLGTGLPASYGYTF
TRBJ1-2,TRBV7-2,15,TRBD1,-,TGTGCCAGCAGCGAACCGGGACAGGGTCAGATCGGCTACACCTTC,CASSEPGQGQIGYTF
TRBJ1-3,TRBV5-1,17,-,-,TGCGCCAGCAGCTGGGGGGGACTCTCTACTAATGGAAACACCATATATTTT,CASSWGGLSTNGNTIYF
TRBJ2-7,TRBV28,13,-,-,TGTGCCAGCAGTTTGACAGATCCCTACGAGCAGTACTTC,CASSLTDPYEQYF
TRBJ1-6,TRBV7-6,15,TRBD1,-,TGTGCCAGCAGCAGGGACAGGGCGATTCAGTCACCCCTCCACTTT,CASSRDRAIQSPLHF
TRBJ2-2,TRBV5-4,15,TRBD1,few,TGTGCCAGCAGCCGGACAGGGGCTTACACCGGGGAGCTGTTTTTT,CASSRTGAYTGELFF
TRBJ2-5,TRBV6-4,16,TRBD2,-,TGTGCCAGCAGTGAAAGCGGAGCGGGGGGGCCGGAGACCCAGTACTTC,CASSESGAGGPETQYF
TRBJ1-1,TRBV27,13,-,few,TGTGCCAGCAGTTTATCGGGGGCTGTTGAAGCTTTCTTT,CASSLSGAVEAFF
TRBJ1-1,TRBV7-2,14,-,-,TGTGCCAGCAGCCCTTCGGGGGGGAACACTGAAGCTTTCTTT,CASSPSGGNTEAFF
TRBJ2-1,TRBV19,14,-,-,TGTGCCAGCACCCCGAAGGGAGATTACAATGAGCAGTTCTTC,CASTPKGDYNEQFF
TRBJ2-6,TRBV11-1,16,-,-,TGTGCCAGCAGCTTAACCCACTCCTCTGGGGCCAACGTCCTGACTTTC,CASSLTHSSGANVLTF
TRBJ1-4,TRBV19,15,-,-,TGTGCCAGTAGTATATTCGGGGGAACTAATGAAAAACTGTTTTTT,CASSIFGGTNEKLFF
TRBJ2-5,TRBV5-8,14,-,few,TGTGCCAGCAGCTTGATGCAGGGGAAAGAGACCCAGTACTTC,CASSLMQGKETQYF
TRBJ2-3,TRBV9,16,-,-,TGTGCCAGCAGCGTAGAGGGGACAACTATCACAGATACGCAGTATTTT,CASSVEGTTITDTQYF